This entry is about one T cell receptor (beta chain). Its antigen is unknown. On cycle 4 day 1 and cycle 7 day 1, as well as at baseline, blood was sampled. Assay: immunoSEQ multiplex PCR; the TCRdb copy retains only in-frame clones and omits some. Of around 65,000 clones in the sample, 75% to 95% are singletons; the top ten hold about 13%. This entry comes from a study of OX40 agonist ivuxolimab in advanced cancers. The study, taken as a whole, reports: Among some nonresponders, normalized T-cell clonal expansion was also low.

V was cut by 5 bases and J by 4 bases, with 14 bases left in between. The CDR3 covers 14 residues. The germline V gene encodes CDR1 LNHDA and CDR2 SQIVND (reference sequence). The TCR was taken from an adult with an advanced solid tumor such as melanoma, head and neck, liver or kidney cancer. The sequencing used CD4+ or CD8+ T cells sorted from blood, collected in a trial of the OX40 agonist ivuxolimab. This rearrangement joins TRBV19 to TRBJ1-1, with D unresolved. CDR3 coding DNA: TGTGCCAGTAGTGTGAATCCTGGGAGCACTGAAGCTTTCTTT. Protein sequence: CASSVNPGSTEAFF.